The 32 T cell receptor beta chains listed next were all sequenced from one sample in a study of blood T cell repertoires in COVID-19 (dated by TCRdb to the early 2020s). Library preparation was by the immunoSEQ multiplex PCR assay. TCRdb carries this immuneACCESS record with in-frame sequences only. Its versions omit some clonotypes, under half of them owing to an unresolved V gene in the studies checked, with the rest unexplained. The sample yields some 180,000 clones; 90% were counted once. The top ten clonotypes cover about 0.54% of the sample. Sequencing used peripheral blood. The receptor set was obtained from a man aged 50 or older with acute or convalescent COVID-19.

The chain combines TRBV7-8 with TRBJ1-2, with D unclear. The CDR3 sequence is 15 residues long. Trimming shortened V by 1 base and J by 2 bases, and 11 bases separated the two germline ends. Germline CDR1 and CDR2: SGHVS and FQNEAQ. The CDR3 region is CASSLEVSGNYGYTF. The CDR3, as DNA: TGTGCCAGCAGCTTAGAAGTCTCGGGGAACTATGGCTACACCTTC.

The rearrangement links TRBV9 to TRBJ2-4; TRBD2 agrees at 8 bases. CDR1 SGDLS and CDR2 YYNGEE come from the germline V gene. The CDR3 covers 16 residues. V shed 0 bases, J shed 1 base, and the junction held 3 bases outside the gene matches. The CDR3 DNA reads TGTGCCAGCAGCGTAGCTAGCGGGTGGGCCAAAAACATTCAGTACTTC. Translating it yields CASSVASGWAKNIQYF. The whole variable domain, remainder taken from reference TRBV9 and TRBJ2-4, is DSGVTQTPKHLITATGQRVTLRCSPRSGDLSVYWYQQSLDQGLQFLIQYYNGEERAKGNILERFSAQQFPDLHSELNLSSLELGDSALYFCASSVASGWAKNIQYFGAGTRLSVL.

This chain connects TRBV27 to TRBJ1-4; no clear D gene. CDR3 length equals 16 residues. V was pared by 6 bases and J by 3 bases, with 17 bases between. CDR1 and CDR2 (germline): MNHEY, SMNVEV (reference sequence). CDR3 amino acids: CASSPGPGSANEKLFF. CDR3 sequence (DNA): TGTGCCAGCAGCCCCGGGCCGGGGTCCGCTAATGAAAAACTGTTTTTT.

The chain uses TRBV30 and TRBJ1-2; D ambiguous. CDR1 and CDR2 from the germline V gene are GTSNPN and SVGIG (reference sequence). There are 14 residues in the CDR3. V lost 0 bases to trimming and J lost 8 bases, with 16 bases between them. CDR3: CAWSVSGKSRGYTF. CDR3 nucleotides: TGTGCCTGGAGTGTATCCGGGAAATCACGCGGCTACACCTTC.

The V gene is TRBV4-1, the J gene TRBJ2-6, with a weak D call TRBD2 (6 bases). With 0 bases removed from V and 0 bases from J, the gap between germline ends came to 12 bases. In germline, CDR1 is MGHRA, CDR2 YSYEKL. CDR3 size: 18 residues. This chain's CDR3 is CASSQEGGDSSGANVLTF. The CDR3 DNA reads TGCGCCAGCAGCCAAGAAGGAGGGGACTCCTCTGGGGCCAACGTCCTGACTTTC.

The gene calls are TRBV9 and TRBJ2-7, with 9 bases aligning to TRBD2. V lost 2 bases to trimming and J lost 5 bases; unmatched junction nucleotides: 5. From germline, CDR1 is SGDLS and CDR2 YYNGEE. The CDR3 extends over 14 amino acids. The DNA of the CDR3 is TGTGCCAGCAGCGTTACCGGGACTAGCAACGAGCAGTACTTC. The encoded protein is CASSVTGTSNEQYF.

The V call is TRBV7-3, the J call TRBJ1-4; D might be TRBD1 (5 bases). CDR3 length equals 14 residues. V lost 5 bases and J 5 bases, leaving 12 bases between the germline ends. Looked up from germline, CDR1 is SGHTA and CDR2 is FQGTGA. The CDR3 DNA reads TGTGCCAGCAGCCCGGGACGGGAGAATGAAAAACTGTTTTTT. As protein: CASSPGRENEKLFF.

In this sample, this clone turned up a few times. This chain joins TRBV7-9 and TRBJ2-7; possibly TRBD1 for D (6 bases). The CDR3 is made up of 15 amino acids. Per germline, CDR1 SEHNR and CDR2 FQNEAQ (reference sequence). V lost 3 bases, J lost 0 bases, and 12 bases lay in between. CDR3 sequence (DNA): TGTGCCAGCAGCTTGGGGACACCAAGCTCCTACGAGCAGTACGTC. It translates to CASSLGTPSSYEQYV.

The chain employs TRBV7-9 and TRBJ1-2, with D possibly matching TRBD1 (6 bases). In germline, CDR1 is SEHNR, CDR2 FQNEAQ (reference sequence). This CDR3 has 13 amino acids. V was clipped by 2 bases and J by 5 bases, with 9 bases between them. The CDR3 DNA is TGTGCCAGCAGCTTAAGGACAGAGTATGGCTACACCTTC. Protein product: CASSLRTEYGYTF.

For the CDR3, the DNA is TGTGCCAGCAGCCGGGGGACTAGCGGGACTCGCTACGAGCAGTACTTC. Translation: CASSRGTSGTRYEQYF. V and J are TRBV7-8 and TRBJ2-7; 13 bases are shared with TRBD2. V lost 5 bases and J lost 3; bases outside the gene matches: 7. The germline CDR1 and CDR2 sequences are SGHVS and FQNEAQ. The CDR3 covers 16 residues.

This clone has just a few counts. The sample contains more than one DNA sequence encoding this CDR3. The DNA of the CDR3 is TGTGCCAGCAGCTTGGTACAGAACTATGGCTACACCTTC. Amino acids: CASSLVQNYGYTF. This chain connects TRBV5-8 to TRBJ1-2; no firm D call. The CDR3 has 13 amino acids. V dropped 0 bases and J dropped 2 bases, with 5 bases sitting between them. Germline lookup yields CDR1 SGHTS and CDR2 YDEGEE.

V usage is TRBV7-3 and J usage is TRBJ2-1; 7 bases are a match to TRBD2. This CDR3 comprises 16 residues. V lost 1 base, J lost 0 bases, and 3 bases stayed unmatched. In germline, CDR1 is SGHTA, CDR2 FQGTGA. The chain's CDR3 is CASSLIAGSSYNEQFF. The CDR3 DNA reads as TGTGCCAGCAGCTTAATAGCGGGCAGCTCCTACAATGAGCAGTTCTTC.

This rearrangement joins TRBV5-6 to TRBJ1-6; 7 bases agree with TRBD1. Germline CDR1 SGHDT, CDR2 YYEEEE. The CDR3 is made up of 15 amino acids. After removal of 3 bases from V and 10 bases from J, the junction contained 10 bases not matched to a gene. The CDR3 protein is CASSSDRTQGSPLHF. DNA of the CDR3: TGTGCCAGCAGCTCGGACAGGACACAAGGCTCACCCCTCCACTTT.

J is TRBJ1-1 and V is TRBV19, with D possibly being TRBD1 (5 bases). The CDR3 contains 13 residues. Germline V gives CDR1 LNHDA, CDR2 SQIVND (reference sequence). The V and J ends lost 5 bases and 4 bases respectively, with 11 bases between them. CDR3 coding DNA: TGTGCCAGTAGTCAGGGCCGGACCACTGAAGCTTTCTTT. It codes for CASSQGRTTEAFF.

The chain joins TRBV11-2 to TRBJ2-1, with D perhaps matching TRBD2 (5 bases). V was cut by 2 bases and J by 8 bases, with 16 bases left in between. The germline V gene has CDR1 SGHAT and CDR2 FQNNGV. The CDR3 spans 15 residues. The DNA of the CDR3 is TGTGCCAGCAGCTTACGGGCTTTAGCGTGGCATGAGCAGTTCTTC. It specifies CASSLRALAWHEQFF.

The V call is TRBV4-1, the J call TRBJ1-3; tentative D call: TRBD1 (6 bases). The CDR3 sequence is 15 residues long. Between the trimmed V and J ends, which lost 1 base and 4 bases, there was a span of 11 bases. Germline CDR1 is MGHRA and CDR2 is YSYEKL. The CDR3: CASSQAGAGGNTIYF. The DNA of the CDR3 is TGCGCCAGCAGCCAAGCAGGGGCCGGGGGAAACACCATATATTTT.

Of note for this clone: Other DNA sequences of this sample code for an identical CDR3. The V call is TRBV7-2, the J call TRBJ2-1; 10 nucleotides line up with TRBD2. This CDR3 contains 15 residues. Germline V gene lookup returns CDR1 SGHTA and CDR2 FQGNSA. V lost 4 bases, J lost 4 bases, and 4 bases stayed unmatched. The CDR3 bases are TGTGCCAGCAGCTCCAGGACTAGCGGTTACAATGAGCAGTTCTTC. Its translation is CASSSRTSGYNEQFF.

The chain has TRBV10-3 and TRBJ2-7; D is unclear. Trimming removed 5 bases at V and 8 bases at J, with 10 bases between. The CDR3 is 11 amino acids. Germline V gives CDR1 ENHRY, CDR2 SYGVKD. CDR3 in amino acids: CAISQTTQQYF. The CDR3 nucleotides are TGTGCCATCAGTCAAACGACACAGCAGTACTTC.

The rearrangement joins TRBV5-1 to TRBJ2-1; 10 positions agree with TRBD2. Germline CDR1 and CDR2: SGHRS and YFSETQ. The length of the CDR3 is 16 residues. V shed 5 bases, J shed 2 bases, and the junction held 7 bases outside the gene matches. The CDR3 DNA reads TGCGCCAGCAGGGGTACTAGCGGGGTACCCTACAATGAGCAGTTCTTC. Translating gives CASRGTSGVPYNEQFF.

The rearrangement links TRBV20-1 to TRBJ2-7; the D gene is possibly TRBD1 (5 bases). V gave up 8 bases and J gave up 4 bases, with 9 bases separating them. The CDR3 runs 10 residues. Germline lookup yields CDR1 DFQATT and CDR2 SNEGSKA (reference sequence). CDR3 sequence: CSYQGYEQYF. Here the CDR3 DNA reads TGCAGTTACCAGGGATACGAGCAGTACTTC.

This clone was counted only a few times. The gene calls are TRBV6-5 and TRBJ2-4, with TRBD2 matching 7 bases. This CDR3 region has 15 residues. Unmatched junction bases numbered 13, after V lost 8 bases and J lost 6 bases. The V gene's germline CDR1 is MNHEY and CDR2 SVGAGI. This CDR3 is CASCKAGVGPNIQYF. The CDR3 region has the DNA TGTGCCAGCTGTAAGGCGGGAGTAGGGCCAAACATTCAGTACTTC.

V usage is TRBV18 and J usage is TRBJ2-3; D is ambiguous. V was trimmed by 2 bases and J by 4 bases, leaving 10 bases between them. The CDR3 runs to 14 residues. The germline V gene has CDR1 KGHSH and CDR2 LQKENI. The CDR3 region has the DNA TGTGCCAGCTCACCAGGGCTGGGTTCAGATACGCAGTATTTT. This encodes CASSPGLGSDTQYF.

This chain links TRBV9 with TRBJ2-1, with TRBD2 matching 10 bases. Germline V gives CDR1 SGDLS, CDR2 YYNGEE. CDR3 length equals 14 residues. Trimming at V came to 2 bases and at J to 6 bases, leaving 2 bases not matched to a gene. CDR3 region: CASSVWTSGNEQFF. The CDR3 DNA reads as TGTGCCAGCAGCGTCTGGACTAGCGGCAATGAGCAGTTCTTC.

The chain joins TRBV10-3 to TRBJ2-1; 10 bases are shared with TRBD2. Germline CDR1 is ENHRY and CDR2 is SYGVKD. This CDR3 contains 13 residues. V was clipped by 8 bases and J by 5 bases; unmatched bases: 3. DNA for the CDR3: TGTGCCATCTCACTAGCGGGGAACAATGAGCAGTTCTTC. It translates to CAISLAGNNEQFF.

DNA for the CDR3: TGTGCCATCAGAGGGACAGGCCGCGGGGGCACTGAAGCTTTCTTT. Encoded protein: CAIRGTGRGGTEAFF. This chain links TRBV10-3 with TRBJ1-1, with TRBD1 matching 8 bases. Germline lookup yields CDR1 ENHRY and CDR2 SYGVKD. This CDR3 contains 15 residues. V lost 6 bases and J lost 4; bases outside the gene matches: 10.

The rearrangement joins TRBV24-1 to TRBJ1-2; no clear D gene. CDR3 length equals 14 residues. Trimming took 2 bases from V and 2 from J, leaving 8 bases between them. The germline V gene has CDR1 KGHDR and CDR2 SFDVKD. The CDR3 loop is CATSDSRENYGYTF. The CDR3 coding sequence is TGTGCCACCAGTGATTCACGTGAGAACTATGGCTACACCTTC.

CDR3 nucleotides: TGTGCCAGCAGTTACTCGATGGACAGAGAGAACTACGAGCAGTACTTC. It yields the protein CASSYSMDRENYEQYF. The J gene is TRBJ2-7, the V gene TRBV6-2 or TRBV6-3; D is possibly TRBD1 (6 bases). V lost 0 bases and J lost 3, with 15 bases in between. The germline V gene encodes CDR1 MNHEY and CDR2 SVGEGT. The CDR3 is 16 residues long.

V is TRBV5-1 and J is TRBJ2-7; 7 nucleotides line up with TRBD2. This CDR3 spans 14 amino acids. The V and J ends lost 2 bases and 7 bases, in that order; junction bases with no gene match: 9. Germline assignment: CDR1 SGHRS and CDR2 YFSETQ. The CDR3 region has the DNA TGCGCCAGCAGCTTCGGGGCGGGAGTCGAAGAGCAGTACTTC. This gives the protein CASSFGAGVEEQYF.

The chain employs TRBV6-6 and TRBJ2-1; the D is unclear. Germline V lookup: CDR1 MNHNY, CDR2 SVGAGI (reference sequence). V shed 7 bases and J shed 2 bases, with 12 bases lying between them. This CDR3 contains 14 residues. CDR3 loop: CASTPDQAYNEQFF. The CDR3 bases are TGTGCCAGCACCCCTGACCAGGCCTACAATGAGCAGTTCTTC.

This sequence joins TRBV6-5 and TRBJ2-7; TRBD2 might be the D (7 bases). The germline V gene has CDR1 MNHEY and CDR2 SVGAGI. CDR3 size: 15 residues. V lost 2 bases and J 4 bases, leaving 15 bases between the germline ends. CDR3 sequence: CASSYGAGAGYEQYV. DNA for the CDR3: TGTGCCAGCAGTTACGGTGCGGGGGCTGGATACGAGCAGTACGTC.

The genes are TRBV4-1 and TRBJ2-3; 10 bases align to TRBD2. CDR1 and CDR2 from the germline V gene are MGHRA and YSYEKL. CDR3 length equals 17 residues. V was clipped by 5 bases and J by 4 bases; unmatched bases: 12. The CDR3 protein is CASSTKAPGLASDTQYF. Written as DNA, the CDR3 is TGCGCCAGCAGCACTAAGGCACCGGGACTAGCGTCAGATACGCAGTATTTT.

V is TRBV4-2 and J is TRBJ2-1; 7 bases are shared with TRBD2. CDR3 length equals 13 residues. CDR1 and CDR2 (germline): LGHNA, YNFKEQ. V was clipped by 1 base and J by 8 bases; unmatched bases: 2. The chain's CDR3 is CASSQGGRDEQFF. CDR3 DNA sequence: TGTGCCAGCAGCCAAGGGGGGAGGGATGAGCAGTTCTTC.